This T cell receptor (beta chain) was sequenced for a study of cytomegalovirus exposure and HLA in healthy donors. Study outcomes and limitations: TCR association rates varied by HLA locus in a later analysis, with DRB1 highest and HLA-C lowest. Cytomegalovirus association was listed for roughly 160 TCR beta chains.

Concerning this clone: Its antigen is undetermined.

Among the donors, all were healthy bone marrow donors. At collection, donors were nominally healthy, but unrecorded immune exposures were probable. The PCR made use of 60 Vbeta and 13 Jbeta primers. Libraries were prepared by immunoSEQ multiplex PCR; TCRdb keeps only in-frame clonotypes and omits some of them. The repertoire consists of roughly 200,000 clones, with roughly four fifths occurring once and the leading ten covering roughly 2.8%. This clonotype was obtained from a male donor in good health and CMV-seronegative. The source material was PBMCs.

CDR3 in DNA: TGTGCCAGCTTTTCCCGGGGGGCAGGCTACGAGCAGTACTTC. Translation: CASFSRGAGYEQYF. V and J are TRBV6-5 and TRBJ2-7; D perhaps matches TRBD2 (7 bases). Germline CDR1 is MNHEY and CDR2 is SVGAGI. Trimming took off 8 bases at V and 3 bases at J, with 17 bases between the two ends. This CDR3 has 14 residues.